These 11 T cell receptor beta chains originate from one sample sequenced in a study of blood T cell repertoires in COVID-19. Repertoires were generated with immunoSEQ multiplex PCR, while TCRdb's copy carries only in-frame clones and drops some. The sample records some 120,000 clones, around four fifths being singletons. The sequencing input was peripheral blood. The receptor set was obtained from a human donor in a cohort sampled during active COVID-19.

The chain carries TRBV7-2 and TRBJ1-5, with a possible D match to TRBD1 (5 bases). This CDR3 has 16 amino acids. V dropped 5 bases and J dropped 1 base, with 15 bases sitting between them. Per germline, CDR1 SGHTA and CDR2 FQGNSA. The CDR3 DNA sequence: TGTGCCAGCAGCCCCGCGGGGCCTACCAGCAATCAGCCCCAGCATTTT. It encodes CASSPAGPTSNQPQHF.

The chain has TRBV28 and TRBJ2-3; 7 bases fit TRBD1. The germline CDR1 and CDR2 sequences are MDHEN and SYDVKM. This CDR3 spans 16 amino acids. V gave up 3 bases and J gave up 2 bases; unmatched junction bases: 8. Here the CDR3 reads CASSLSTGRHTDTQYF. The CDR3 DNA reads TGTGCCAGCAGTTTGTCGACAGGGCGGCACACAGATACGCAGTATTTT.

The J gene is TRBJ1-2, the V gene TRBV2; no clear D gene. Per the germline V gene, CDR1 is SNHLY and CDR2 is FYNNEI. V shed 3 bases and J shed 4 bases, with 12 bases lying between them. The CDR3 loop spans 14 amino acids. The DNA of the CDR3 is TGTGCCAGCAGTGAGGGCAGTAACATCTATGGCTACACCTTC. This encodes CASSEGSNIYGYTF.

The CDR3 nucleotides read TGTGCCAGCAGTACCTACGGGGAGCAGTACTTC. This translates into CASSTYGEQYF. The rearrangement links TRBV28 to TRBJ2-7; the D is unclear. The CDR3 runs 11 residues. V gave up 5 bases and J gave up 7 bases, with 9 bases separating them. Germline loops: CDR1 MDHEN, CDR2 SYDVKM.

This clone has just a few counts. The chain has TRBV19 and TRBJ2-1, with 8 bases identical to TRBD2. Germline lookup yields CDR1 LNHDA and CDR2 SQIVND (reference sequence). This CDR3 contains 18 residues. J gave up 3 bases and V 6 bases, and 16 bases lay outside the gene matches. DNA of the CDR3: TGTGCCAGTAGCGGGGACGGGGGGGCGCAATCCCTCTACAATGAGCAGTTCTTC. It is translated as CASSGDGGAQSLYNEQFF.

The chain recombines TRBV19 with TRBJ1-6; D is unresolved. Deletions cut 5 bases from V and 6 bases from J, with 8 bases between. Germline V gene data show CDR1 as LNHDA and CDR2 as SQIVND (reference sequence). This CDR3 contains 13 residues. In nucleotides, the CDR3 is TGTGCCAGTAGTGTAACAGCTAATTCACCCCTCCACTTT. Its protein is CASSVTANSPLHF.

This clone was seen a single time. The CDR3 DNA sequence: TGTGCCAGCAGCTTGGCAGGGGACGAGCAGTACTTC. Protein product: CASSLAGDEQYF. The J gene is TRBJ2-7, the V gene TRBV5-6, with D maybe TRBD1 (6 bases). V was clipped by 0 bases and J by 5 bases, with 6 bases between them. The CDR3 contains 12 residues. Germline assignment: CDR1 SGHDT and CDR2 YYEEEE.

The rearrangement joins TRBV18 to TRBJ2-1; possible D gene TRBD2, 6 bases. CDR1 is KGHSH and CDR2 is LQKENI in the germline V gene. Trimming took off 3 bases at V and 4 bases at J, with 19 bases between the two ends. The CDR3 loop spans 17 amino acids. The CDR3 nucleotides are TGTGCCAGCTCACCTAGGATGGAGGGGTTACTTTACAATGAGCAGTTCTTC. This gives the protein CASSPRMEGLLYNEQFF.

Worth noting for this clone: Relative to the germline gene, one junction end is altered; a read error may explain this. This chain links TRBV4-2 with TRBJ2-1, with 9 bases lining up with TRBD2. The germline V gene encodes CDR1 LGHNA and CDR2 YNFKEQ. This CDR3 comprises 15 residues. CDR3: CASSLETSGYNEQFF. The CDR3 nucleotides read TGTGCTAGCAGCCTCGAGACTAGCGGATACAATGAGCAGTTCTTC.

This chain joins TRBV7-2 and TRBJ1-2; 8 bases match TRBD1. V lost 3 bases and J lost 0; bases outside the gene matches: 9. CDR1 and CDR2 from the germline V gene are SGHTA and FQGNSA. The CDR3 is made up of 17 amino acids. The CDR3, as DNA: TGTGCCAGCAGCTTTCCCGGGACAGGAGCTTCTAACTATGGCTACACCTTC. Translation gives CASSFPGTGASNYGYTF.

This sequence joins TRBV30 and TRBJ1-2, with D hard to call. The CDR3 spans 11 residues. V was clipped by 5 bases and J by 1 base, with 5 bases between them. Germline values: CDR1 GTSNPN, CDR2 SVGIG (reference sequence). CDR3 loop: CAWADNYGYTF. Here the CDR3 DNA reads TGTGCCTGGGCGGATAACTATGGCTACACCTTC.